Below are 20 T cell receptor beta chains sequenced from a single sample in a study of response to subunit inactivated influenza vaccine. TCRdb re-called the RT-PCR reads with MiXCR, one entry per CDR3 protein. The sample carries almost 250,000 distinct CDR3 sequences, 12% recorded once. The sequences come from non-naive T cells sorted from PBMCs, collected 14 to 15 days before vaccination. These receptors all stem from a man in his fifties or sixties who received an inactivated influenza vaccine.

V usage is TRBV6-1 and J usage is TRBJ2-7; D remains ambiguous. V was clipped by 7 bases and J by 3 bases, with 7 bases between them. Germline V CDR1 and CDR2: MNHNS, SASEGT. This CDR3 is built from 11 residues. The CDR3 DNA is TGTGCCAGCACCTCCTACTACGAGCAGTACTTC. It specifies CASTSYYEQYF.

This sequence joins TRBV7-2 and TRBJ2-1; D remains ambiguous. Germline lookup yields CDR1 SGHTA and CDR2 FQGNSA. The CDR3 runs 15 residues. Trimming removed 0 bases from V and 3 bases from J, with 9 bases in between. The CDR3 DNA reads TGTGCCAGCAGCTTAGCGATTACCCGCTACAATGAGCAGTTCTTC. Its translation: CASSLAITRYNEQFF.

The rearrangement links TRBV28 to TRBJ2-1; no clear D gene. The CDR3 runs to 18 residues. V lost 5 bases and J 0 bases, leaving 20 bases between the germline ends. CDR1 and CDR2 from the germline V gene are MDHEN and SYDVKM. CDR3 in DNA: TGTGCCAGCAGTCCCACCGCCCATAGCTCGAGCTCCTACAATGAGCAGTTCTTC. This codes for CASSPTAHSSSSYNEQFF.

The rearrangement uses TRBV3-1 and TRBJ1-2; tentative D call: TRBD1 (6 bases). The V gene lost 1 base and the J gene lost 5 bases, with 14 bases spanning the gap. Germline lookup yields CDR1 LGHDT and CDR2 YNNKEL (reference sequence). The CDR3 has 15 amino acids. CDR3 DNA sequence: TGTGCCAGCAGCCAAGTATCCAGGGGTAATTATGGCTACACCTTC. It translates to CASSQVSRGNYGYTF.

The rearrangement uses TRBV5-1 and TRBJ2-1, with D possibly matching TRBD1 (6 bases). Germline CDR1 and CDR2: SGHRS and YFSETQ. This CDR3 contains 15 residues. Trimming pared 0 bases from V and 6 bases from J, leaving 13 bases between. The CDR3 bases are TGCGCCAGCAGCTTGGGGGTGGGGGCCAGCAATGAGCAGTTCTTC. As protein: CASSLGVGASNEQFF.

This clonotype was seen more than once but under ten times. The chain employs TRBV7-9 and TRBJ2-7, with a weak D call TRBD2 (5 bases). This CDR3 spans 13 amino acids. The germline gives CDR1 SEHNR, CDR2 FQNEAQ (reference sequence). V was shortened by 0 bases and J by 6 bases, with 9 bases between the two germline ends. In DNA form, the CDR3 reads TGTGCCAGCAGCTTAGCGGGAGCGGCCGAGCAGTACTTC. As protein: CASSLAGAAEQYF. Full variable domain (remainder filled in from reference TRBV7-9 and TRBJ2-7): DTGVSQNPRHKITKRGQNVTFRCDPISEHNRLYWYRQTLGQGPEFLTYFQNEAQLEKSRLLSDRFSAERPKGSFSTLEIQRTEQGDSAMYLCASSLAGAAEQYFGPGTRLTVT.

This clonotype has just a few counts. The CDR3 spells CASSQEDHSTDTQYF. CDR3 coding DNA: TGTGCCAGCAGCCAAGAAGACCATAGCACAGATACGCAGTATTTT. The J gene is TRBJ2-3, the V gene TRBV14; D ambiguous. V lost 0 bases and J lost 0, with 7 bases in between. In germline, CDR1 is SGHDN, CDR2 FVKESK. The CDR3 is made up of 15 amino acids.

There are many counts of this clonotype. The V and J genes are TRBV9 and TRBJ2-3; 8 nucleotides align to TRBD1. CDR3 length: 16 amino acids. Germline CDR1 reads SGDLS; CDR2 reads YYNGEE. V lost 0 bases to trimming and J lost 5 bases; unmatched junction nucleotides: 8. CDR3 in amino acids: CASSVGQGRSLDTQYF. In nucleotides, the CDR3 is TGTGCCAGCAGCGTAGGACAGGGGCGGAGTTTAGATACGCAGTATTTT.

This clonotype was found many times. The rearrangement joins TRBV7-9 to TRBJ1-2; D is uncertain. V lost 7 bases and J lost 8, with 11 bases in between. Germline CDR1 is SEHNR and CDR2 is FQNEAQ (reference sequence). The CDR3 is 11 amino acids. The CDR3 reads CASNLNDGYTF. The CDR3 coding sequence is TGTGCCAGCAACCTCAACGACGGCTACACCTTC.

This clonotype has a handful of counts. V gene TRBV28 combines with J gene TRBJ2-3, with no clear D. Per germline, CDR1 MDHEN and CDR2 SYDVKM. The CDR3 sequence is 15 residues long. V lost 2 bases and J lost 1, with 10 bases in between. The CDR3 region is CASSLSSLGTDTQYF. The CDR3 region has the DNA TGTGCCAGCAGTTTAAGTAGCCTGGGCACAGATACGCAGTATTTT.

This clonotype was seen repeatedly, ten times or more. The chain uses TRBV10-3 and TRBJ1-2; D uncertain. The germline V and J ends were trimmed by 3 bases and 4 bases, with 9 bases remaining between them. CDR1 ENHRY and CDR2 SYGVKD come from the germline V gene. The CDR3 contains 13 residues. The CDR3: CAISDPVSYGYTF. The CDR3 coding sequence is TGTGCCATCAGTGATCCAGTTTCCTATGGCTACACCTTC.

The rearrangement links TRBV7-9 to TRBJ2-7; D remains ambiguous. Per the germline V gene, CDR1 is SEHNR and CDR2 is FQNEAQ (reference sequence). Between the trimmed V and J ends, which lost 5 bases and 4 bases, there was a span of 15 bases. There are 14 residues in the CDR3. The DNA of the CDR3 is TGTGCCAGCAGCCCGGACGACAAAGAATACGAGCAGTACTTC. Its protein is CASSPDDKEYEQYF.

V and J are TRBV28 and TRBJ1-1; TRBD1 matches 10 bases. With V trimmed by 4 bases and J by 1 base, 9 bases remained unmatched. Germline loops: CDR1 MDHEN, CDR2 SYDVKM. This CDR3 is 17 amino acids long. The CDR3 DNA follows: TGTGCCAGCAGTTCCGGGACAGGGGCGGGAGAGAACACTGAAGCTTTCTTT. Encoded protein: CASSSGTGAGENTEAFF.

This clonotype was detected many times. One end of the junction fails to match germline, which may point to a read error. The rearrangement joins TRBV12-3 or TRBV12-4 to TRBJ2-6; D is undetermined. The CDR3 is 14 residues long. The CDR3 DNA follows: TGTGCCAGCAGCTTAGGAGTAGGGGCCAACGTCCTGACTTTC. Its translation: CASSLGVGANVLTF.

This chain joins TRBV5-1 and TRBJ2-7, with 7 bases lining up with TRBD1. The CDR3 consists of 15 residues. The ends lost 4 bases at V and 0 bases at J; junction bases unmatched: 7. Germline loops: CDR1 SGHRS, CDR2 YFSETQ. CDR3 coding DNA: TGCGCCAGCAGCGCCTCGACAGGGAGCTCCTACGAGCAGTACTTC. Residues: CASSASTGSSYEQYF.

This chain connects TRBV5-4 to TRBJ2-1, with D possibly being TRBD2 (5 bases). Germline-derived CDR1 and CDR2 are SGHNT and YYREEE (reference sequence). The CDR3 totals 15 residues. V lost 5 bases and J lost 5, with 17 bases in between. DNA of the CDR3: TGTGCCAGCAGTTTAGTGTCATTCGGGAACAATGAGCAGTTCTTC. Protein product: CASSLVSFGNNEQFF. Based on the CDR3 plus reference TRBV5-4 and TRBJ2-1, the full variable domain is ETGVTQSPTHLIKTRGQQVTLRCSSQSGHNTVSWYQQALGQGPQFIFQYYREEENGRGNFPPRFSGLQFPNYSSELNVNALELDDSALYLCASSLVSFGNNEQFFGPGTRLTVL.

This clonotype was recorded many times. The chain joins TRBV11-1 to TRBJ2-1; 12 nucleotides align to TRBD2. This CDR3 spans 18 amino acids. Germline-derived CDR1 and CDR2 are SGHAT and FQDESV (reference sequence). Trimming took 5 bases from V and 1 from J; bases not matched to a gene: 9. The CDR3 here is CASSLRTSGKLSYNEQFF. In DNA form, the CDR3 reads TGTGCCAGCAGCCTGAGGACTAGCGGGAAGTTGTCCTACAATGAGCAGTTCTTC.

The genes are TRBV6-1 and TRBJ2-4; TRBD1 aligns across 7 bases. CDR1 is MNHNS and CDR2 is SASEGT in the germline V gene. The junction had 11 bases not matched to a gene; V was cut back by 6 bases and J by 0 bases. This CDR3 spans 17 amino acids. The CDR3 is CASRPRQGTVAKNIQYF. CDR3 coding DNA: TGTGCCAGCAGACCCCGACAGGGCACCGTAGCCAAAAACATTCAGTACTTC.

The genes are TRBV15 and TRBJ1-2; TRBD1 matches 11 bases. Germline V gene lookup returns CDR1 LNHNV and CDR2 YYDKDF (reference sequence). Unmatched junction bases numbered 4, after V lost 1 base and J lost 6 bases. The CDR3 is made up of 15 amino acids. This CDR3 reads CATSRGGQGAHGYTF. CDR3 nucleotides: TGTGCCACCAGCAGAGGTGGACAGGGGGCGCATGGCTACACCTTC.

This clonotype was counted between two and nine times. This rearrangement joins TRBV6-1 to TRBJ2-5, with D possibly TRBD2 on 7 matching bases. V gave up 2 bases and J gave up 4 bases, with 14 bases separating them. The CDR3 covers 15 residues. Germline CDR1 is MNHNS and CDR2 is SASEGT. The CDR3 DNA reads TGTGCCAGCAGTGAATCGATGGCGGGGGCAGAGACCCAGTACTTC. Translation gives CASSESMAGAETQYF.